This T cell receptor (beta chain) was found in a study of response to subunit inactivated influenza vaccine. CDR3 length: 16 residues. V lost 3 bases, J lost 3 bases, and 21 bases lay in between. Germline values: CDR1 DFQATT, CDR2 SNEGSKA (reference sequence). TCRdb itself ran the RT-PCR reads through MiXCR, one entry per CDR3 protein. The table shows around 540,000 distinct CDR3 sequences, with roughly 10% occurring only once. The receptor's source is a man between 50 and 59 years old who received an inactivated influenza vaccine. Here the sequenced sample was PBMCs from blood, taken on the day of vaccination. This chain connects TRBV20-1 to TRBJ2-7; D may be TRBD2 (6 bases). The CDR3 bases are TGCAGTGCTAGGGACGGGGTGGGGCGGGGTAGCTACGAGCAGTACTTC. The encoded protein is CSARDGVGRGSYEQYF.